These 22 T cell receptor beta chains share one sample of origin, sequenced in a study of T cells in localized non-small cell lung cancer. Profiling relied on immunoSEQ multiplex PCR, and the TCRdb table lists in-frame clones only, not all of them. There are some 950 clones in the sample; 15% to 25% occur only once, and 18% lies in the top ten. The sequences come from normal lung tissue next to the tumor, collected before any cancer treatment. The receptors shown here come from a man aged 35-69 years with stage III lung adenocarcinoma.

Sample share makes this clone medium-sized. The chain couples TRBV7-5 to TRBJ2-7; the table names TRBD2, a call not compared with the DNA. TRBV7-5 is a pseudogene. The length of the CDR3 is 16 residues. Here the CDR3 DNA reads TGTGCCAGCAGCCAATCAGCGGGGAGTATCTCCTACGAGCAGTACTTC. Translating gives CASSQSAGSISYEQYF.

The chain employs TRBV18 and TRBJ2-3; D is unclear. Trimming removed 0 bases from V and 5 bases from J, with 6 bases in between. Germline assignment: CDR1 KGHSH and CDR2 LQKENI. The CDR3 consists of 13 residues. CDR3 DNA: TGTGCCAGCTCACCACCTGTGGAAGATACGCAGTATTTT. Translated: CASSPPVEDTQYF.

A few counts support this clone. The V gene is TRBV30, the J gene TRBJ1-3; the D gene is possibly TRBD1 (6 bases). Trimming stripped 2 bases from V and 3 bases from J, with 8 bases between. The CDR3 covers 13 residues. Looked up from germline, CDR1 is GTSNPN and CDR2 is SVGIG (reference sequence). The CDR3 loop reads CAWSPTGGNTIYF. As DNA, the CDR3 is TGTGCCTGGAGTCCGACAGGTGGAAACACCATATATTTT.

This clone appeared a few times. The CDR3 nucleotides read TGTGCCGGACGCACAGAATCGGGGGCCAACGTCCTGACTTTC. It is translated as CAGRTESGANVLTF. This chain uses TRBV18 with TRBJ2-6; D is unresolved. Germline loops: CDR1 KGHSH, CDR2 LQKENI. V lost 11 bases and J lost 4, with 15 bases in between. The length of the CDR3 is 14 residues. The full variable domain, completed using reference TRBV18 and TRBJ2-6, is NAGVMQNPRHLVRRRGQEARLRCSPMKGHSHVYWYRQLPEEGLKFMVYLQKENIIDESGMPKERFSAEFPKEGPSILRIQQVVRGDSAAYFCAGRTESGANVLTFGAGSRLTVL.

The chain carries TRBV29-1 and TRBJ2-5, with D possibly matching TRBD1 (5 bases). The V gene lost 7 bases and the J gene lost 3 bases, with 12 bases spanning the gap. CDR1 is SQVTM, CDR2 ANQGSEA, per germline. This CDR3 comprises 12 residues. The CDR3 is CSAQVTEETQYF. CDR3 bases: TGCAGCGCCCAGGTGACAGAAGAGACCCAGTACTTC.

This clone is large by share. V gene TRBV12-2 combines with J gene TRBJ2-2; TRBD1 is taken as the D call from the table, unchecked against the DNA. TRBV12-2 corresponds to a pseudogene. The CDR3 length is 15 residues. The CDR3 nucleotides are TGTGCCACGCGGACAGGGGATGGGTACACCGGGGAGCTGTTTTTT. It codes for CATRTGDGYTGELFF.

This clone was counted only a few times. The rearrangement uses TRBV18 and TRBJ2-1, with 7 bases that match TRBD1. Germline CDR1 and CDR2: KGHSH and LQKENI. V was clipped by 3 bases and J by 8 bases; unmatched bases: 1. The CDR3 loop spans 12 amino acids. The chain's CDR3 is CASSPTGDEQFF. CDR3 sequence (DNA): TGTGCCAGCTCACCTACAGGGGATGAGCAGTTCTTC. Based on the CDR3 plus reference TRBV18 and TRBJ2-1, the full variable domain is NAGVMQNPRHLVRRRGQEARLRCSPMKGHSHVYWYRQLPEEGLKFMVYLQKENIIDESGMPKERFSAEFPKEGPSILRIQQVVRGDSAAYFCASSPTGDEQFFGPGTRLTVL.

J is TRBJ2-1 and V is TRBV9; 11 bases align to TRBD2. Germline CDR1 SGDLS, CDR2 YYNGEE. The CDR3 sequence is 15 residues long. V trimming: 4 bases; J trimming: 3 bases; junction bases outside the gene matches: 3. The CDR3 loop reads CASSPGTSGYNEQFF. CDR3 nucleotide sequence: TGTGCCAGCAGCCCCGGGACTAGCGGCTACAATGAGCAGTTCTTC.

The chain combines TRBV29-1 with TRBJ2-3; the match to TRBD1 covers 10 bases. The trim removed 7 bases at V and 7 bases at J, leaving 11 bases unmatched. This CDR3 is 14 amino acids long. Germline CDR1 reads SQVTM; CDR2 reads ANQGSEA. The CDR3 region has the DNA TGCAGCGACTCCGGGACAGGGGTCGCCAATACGCAGTATTTT. Protein sequence: CSDSGTGVANTQYF.

In its sample, this clone ranks as large. This chain connects TRBV19 to TRBJ2-7; 10 bases map to TRBD2. Unmatched junction bases numbered 4, after V lost 1 base and J lost 10 bases. Per the germline V gene, CDR1 is LNHDA and CDR2 is SQIVND (reference sequence). The length of the CDR3 is 13 residues. The CDR3 region has the DNA TGTGCCAGTAGTATAGGGCTAGCGGGGGACCAGTACTTC. It codes for CASSIGLAGDQYF.

Relative to its sample, this clone is medium-sized. The chain couples TRBV9 to TRBJ2-1, with D perhaps TRBD1 or TRBD2 (5 bases each). Trimming removed 8 bases from V and 5 bases from J, with 20 bases in between. This CDR3 region has 15 residues. Germline CDR1 and CDR2: SGDLS and YYNGEE. The CDR3 sequence is CASTRAARGNNEQFF. CDR3 DNA sequence: TGTGCCAGTACTCGAGCAGCGAGGGGCAACAATGAGCAGTTCTTC.

J is TRBJ2-7 and V is TRBV28, with TRBD1 matching 8 bases. CDR1 and CDR2 (germline): MDHEN, SYDVKM. The CDR3 is 13 residues long. Trimming took 6 bases from V and 7 from J; bases not matched to a gene: 8. In DNA, the CDR3 is TGTGCCAGCAGGCTTCAGGGGGCAGGGGAGCAGTACTTC. It translates to CASRLQGAGEQYF.

V gene TRBV15 combines with J gene TRBJ2-1; 11 positions match TRBD2. This CDR3 spans 18 amino acids. Losses at the gene ends were 3 bases for V and 0 bases for J; bases not matched to a gene: 7. CDR1 and CDR2 (germline): LNHNV, YYDKDF (reference sequence). The CDR3 region is CATSRTSGTPSSYNEQFF. For the CDR3, the DNA is TGTGCCACCAGCAGGACTAGCGGGACACCCAGCTCCTACAATGAGCAGTTCTTC.

V and J are TRBV5-1 and TRBJ1-1, with a tentative D call TRBD1 (5 bases). Germline CDR1 and CDR2: SGHRS and YFSETQ. There are 14 residues in the CDR3. The ends were cut back, 1 base at V and 3 bases at J, with 10 bases in the middle. CDR3 nucleotide sequence: TGCGCCAGCAGCTTGACGGGACGAGACACTGAAGCTTTCTTT. Translating it yields CASSLTGRDTEAFF.

V and J are TRBV19 and TRBJ2-7, with 8 bases matching TRBD1. Germline assignment: CDR1 LNHDA and CDR2 SQIVND (reference sequence). CDR3 length equals 13 residues. With 5 bases clipped from V and 2 bases from J, the junction kept 2 bases outside the gene matches. CDR3 amino acids: CASSPGQAYEQYF. The CDR3 DNA is TGTGCCAGTAGTCCGGGACAGGCCTACGAGCAGTACTTC.

The chain has TRBV19 and TRBJ2-7; 7 bases are a match to TRBD1. Germline trimming cut 9 bases from V and 5 bases from J; bases unmatched to any gene: 13. CDR1 is LNHDA, CDR2 SQIVND, per germline (reference sequence). The length of the CDR3 is 14 residues. The CDR3 here is CASALSTGSHEQYF. In nucleotides, the CDR3 is TGTGCCAGCGCACTTTCGACAGGGTCCCACGAGCAGTACTTC.

In its sample, this clone was seen a few times. V usage is TRBV9 and J usage is TRBJ2-1; 9 nucleotides line up with TRBD2. With V trimmed by 2 bases and J by 8 bases, 8 bases remained unmatched. There are 15 residues in the CDR3. Germline CDR1 reads SGDLS; CDR2 reads YYNGEE. CDR3 nucleotides: TGTGCCAGCAGCGTCGGGGCGGGAGGGGGCGATGAGCAGTTCTTC. Translated, it gives CASSVGAGGGDEQFF.

This clone is large within its sample. V usage is TRBV11-3 and J usage is TRBJ1-5, with unresolved D. V lost 5 bases and J lost 5, with 13 bases in between. Germline V gene sequence: CDR1 SGHNT, CDR2 YENEEA. The CDR3 is 14 amino acids. The CDR3 nucleotides read TGTGCCAGCAGCCCGGACGCTAGTGATCAGCCCCAGCATTTT. Translated, it gives CASSPDASDQPQHF.

The V and J genes are TRBV9 and TRBJ2-1; D could derive from TRBD1 or TRBD2 (5 bases each). V lost 6 bases to trimming and J lost 2 bases, with 18 bases between them. CDR1 SGDLS and CDR2 YYNGEE come from the germline V gene. The CDR3 sequence is 16 residues long. DNA of the CDR3: TGTGCCAGCACTTCACCCAGGGACCCTACCTACAATGAGCAGTTCTTC. Translated, it gives CASTSPRDPTYNEQFF.

The chain carries TRBV1 and TRBJ1-2. TRBV1 constitutes a pseudogene. CDR3 length: 16 amino acids. DNA of the CDR3: TGCGCCAGCAGCCAAAGCCCCGGGGGGAGTGGGTATGGCTACACCTTC. It translates to CASSQSPGGSGYGYTF.

This clone is deemed medium-sized. V and J are TRBV11-1 and TRBJ1-2; D gene unclear. This CDR3 has 15 residues. The V gene lost 3 bases and the J gene lost 8 bases, with 19 bases spanning the gap. Germline V lookup: CDR1 SGHAT, CDR2 FQDESV (reference sequence). The CDR3, as DNA: TGTGCCAGCAGCTTGGCCGAGGGCTTTACCCGAGGCTACACCTTC. Translating gives CASSLAEGFTRGYTF. The complete variable domain, with remaining parts taken from reference TRBV11-1 and TRBJ1-2, reads EAEVAQSPRYKITEKSQAVAFWCDPISGHATLYWYRQILGQGPELLVQFQDESVVDDSQLPKDRFSAERLKGVDSTLKIQPAELGDSAMYLCASSLAEGFTRGYTFGSGTRLTVV.

This rearrangement joins TRBV29-1 to TRBJ1-2; D is unresolved. V lost 3 bases and J lost 8, with 16 bases in between. CDR1 SQVTM and CDR2 ANQGSEA come from the germline V gene. The length of the CDR3 is 13 residues. The CDR3 sequence is CSVDPAEHQGYTF. The DNA for the CDR3 is TGCAGCGTTGATCCCGCCGAACACCAGGGCTACACCTTC.